The next 18 T cell receptor beta chains were all read from a single sample in a study of shared clonotypes between healthy human individuals. Naive CD8 cells, CD45RO-negative and positively selected for CCR7, excluded terminally differentiated effector memory CD45RA+ cells. Sequencing used immunoSEQ multiplex PCR; TCRdb keeps in-frame clones, though not all of them. The data show about 2.1 million clones, about 93% seen once. The source material was naive CD8+ T cells from PBMCs. The source is a man aged 18 to 29 in good health. Some clones in this sample may be carry-over from other donors' samples.

The chain has TRBV10-3 and TRBJ1-2; D ambiguous. Germline CDR1 and CDR2: ENHRY and SYGVKD. The V end was cut by 0 bases, the J end by 1 base, with 12 bases between. This CDR3 contains 16 residues. The CDR3 spells CAISESGTAYNYGYTF. The CDR3 region has the DNA TGTGCCATCAGTGAGTCCGGTACAGCCTATAACTATGGCTACACCTTC.

This clone was observed once. The chain couples TRBV2 to TRBJ1-1; tentative D call: TRBD1 (6 bases). CDR1 SNHLY and CDR2 FYNNEI come from the germline V gene. V lost 6 bases, J lost 1 base, and 9 bases lay in between. CDR3 size: 13 residues. CDR3 protein: CASRTGPNTEAFF. The CDR3, as DNA: TGTGCCAGCAGGACAGGCCCGAACACTGAAGCTTTCTTT.

The chain carries TRBV7-2 and TRBJ1-2; D gene uncertain. Germline V gives CDR1 SGHTA, CDR2 FQGNSA. The CDR3 covers 18 residues. Trimming removed 1 base at V and 3 bases at J, with 21 bases between. CDR3 in amino acids: CASSLGSPWGGIDYGYTF. Here the CDR3 DNA reads TGTGCCAGCAGCTTAGGGTCCCCCTGGGGTGGGATTGACTATGGCTACACCTTC.

This clone occurred once. CDR3 DNA sequence: TGTGCCAGCAGTGAGCGGGACAGGGTGGGAGATACGCAGTATTTT. This gives the protein CASSERDRVGDTQYF. The chain couples TRBV27 to TRBJ2-3; 9 bases line up with TRBD1. This CDR3 has 15 residues. V lost 5 bases and J lost 5; bases outside the gene matches: 8. Germline lookup yields CDR1 MNHEY and CDR2 SMNVEV (reference sequence).

The rearrangement joins TRBV19 to TRBJ2-2, with a possible D match to TRBD1 (6 bases). Trimming shortened V by 7 bases and J by 5 bases, and 20 bases separated the two germline ends. Germline CDR1 reads LNHDA; CDR2 reads SQIVND (reference sequence). The length of the CDR3 is 16 residues. The CDR3 DNA sequence: TGTGCCAGTAAGTTGTTCCGGACAGAACCGACCGGGGAGCTGTTTTTT. This translates into CASKLFRTEPTGELFF.

The chain couples TRBV2 to TRBJ1-3, with D possibly matching TRBD1 (6 bases). This CDR3 spans 19 amino acids. V was trimmed by 7 bases and J by 0 bases, leaving 25 bases between them. CDR1 SNHLY and CDR2 FYNNEI come from the germline V gene. In DNA form, the CDR3 reads TGTGCCAGCAAAGACAGGATAACTGAAATTTCTTTCTCTGGAAACACCATATATTTT. It codes for CASKDRITEISFSGNTIYF.

This clone was found once. This chain links TRBV9 with TRBJ2-2; D might be TRBD2 (5 bases). This CDR3 contains 14 residues. V was clipped by 3 bases and J by 5 bases, with 11 bases between them. CDR1 is SGDLS, CDR2 YYNGEE, per germline. The CDR3 DNA follows: TGTGCCAGCAGCGAAGCCCGGGGTACCGGGGAGCTGTTTTTT. Its translation: CASSEARGTGELFF.

As to this clone: The sample carries other DNA sequences with the same CDR3. The chain recombines TRBV9 with TRBJ2-1; 10 bases fit TRBD2. The CDR3 is 15 residues long. The V and J ends lost 4 bases and 3 bases, in that order; junction bases with no gene match: 4. Per germline, CDR1 SGDLS and CDR2 YYNGEE. In DNA form, the CDR3 reads TGTGCCAGCAGCCCCGGACTAGCGGACTACAATGAGCAGTTCTTC. This sequence encodes CASSPGLADYNEQFF.

The chain carries TRBV5-1 and TRBJ2-7, with D maybe TRBD1 (6 bases). The ends were cut back, 0 bases at V and 7 bases at J, with 11 bases in the middle. The CDR3 has 13 residues. Looked up from germline, CDR1 is SGHRS and CDR2 is YFSETQ. The CDR3 region has the DNA TGCGCCAGCAGCTTGGGGCAGGGGTGGGAGCAGTACTTC. It encodes CASSLGQGWEQYF. Full variable domain (rest looked up from reference TRBV5-1 and TRBJ2-7): KAGVTQTPRYLIKTRGQQVTLSCSPISGHRSVSWYQQTPGQGLQFLFEYFSETQRNKGNFPGRFSGRQFSNSRSEMNVSTLELGDSALYLCASSLGQGWEQYFGPGTRLTVT.

This chain joins TRBV7-2 and TRBJ2-3; 7 bases are shared with TRBD2. Germline assignment: CDR1 SGHTA and CDR2 FQGNSA. Trimming cost V 0 bases and J 5 bases; bases outside gene matches: 11. This CDR3 is 17 amino acids long. CDR3 DNA: TGTGCCAGCAGCTTAGCCCCTAGCGGTAAGGCGGGAGATACGCAGTATTTT. Protein: CASSLAPSGKAGDTQYF.

V usage is TRBV25-1 and J usage is TRBJ2-6; D not certain. Looked up from germline, CDR1 is MGHDK and CDR2 is SYGVNS. The CDR3 runs to 14 residues. V was pared by 7 bases and J by 0 bases, with 7 bases between. CDR3 DNA sequence: TGTGCCAGCATGTTTGGCTCTGGGGCCAACGTCCTGACTTTC. This gives the protein CASMFGSGANVLTF.

This clone was seen more than once but under ten times. V and J are TRBV6-5 and TRBJ1-1; TRBD1 agrees at 7 bases. The CDR3 has 13 amino acids. With V trimmed by 2 bases and J by 5 bases, 2 bases remained unmatched. Germline CDR1 MNHEY, CDR2 SVGAGI. In DNA form, the CDR3 reads TGTGCCAGCAGTTACCAACAGGGGACTGAAGCTTTCTTT. Its translation is CASSYQQGTEAFF.

The chain couples TRBV12-5 to TRBJ1-2; possible D gene TRBD1, 6 bases. The length of the CDR3 is 13 residues. Germline loops: CDR1 LGHNT, CDR2 FRNRAP. The V and J ends lost 5 bases and 6 bases respectively, with 13 bases between them. The CDR3, as DNA: TGTGCTAGTGGTCGGACAGTAACGGATGGCTACACCTTC. Its translation: CASGRTVTDGYTF.

The chain employs TRBV15 and TRBJ2-1; D is unresolved. Trimming cost V 8 bases and J 0 bases, with 14 bases left between them. This CDR3 comprises 15 residues. The germline V gene encodes CDR1 LNHNV and CDR2 YYDKDF (reference sequence). The CDR3 region has the DNA TGTGCCACCGGCCCTACGGAAAACTCCTACAATGAGCAGTTCTTC. Its protein is CATGPTENSYNEQFF.

A word on this clone: Other DNA variants within this sample encode the same CDR3. V and J are TRBV13 and TRBJ2-3; D gene uncertain. CDR1 is PRHDT and CDR2 is FYEKMQ in the germline V gene (reference sequence). V lost 3 bases to trimming and J lost 0 bases, with 4 bases between them. This CDR3 region has 13 residues. CDR3 residues: CASSLDSTDTQYF. The CDR3 coding sequence is TGTGCCAGCAGCTTGGACAGCACAGATACGCAGTATTTT.

This chain uses TRBV28 with TRBJ1-5; no clear D gene. Germline loops: CDR1 MDHEN, CDR2 SYDVKM. The length of the CDR3 is 14 residues. Deletions cut 0 bases from V and 2 bases from J, with 5 bases between. CDR3 in amino acids: CASSLWRGNQPQHF. The CDR3 nucleotides read TGTGCCAGCAGTTTATGGCGGGGCAATCAGCCCCAGCATTTT.

This clone occurred a few times. This sequence joins TRBV27 and TRBJ1-1, with D unresolved. This CDR3 comprises 14 residues. Germline V gene lookup returns CDR1 MNHEY and CDR2 SMNVEV (reference sequence). Trimming took 9 bases from V and 3 from J, leaving 17 bases between them. CDR3 DNA sequence: TGTGCCAGTCAATCGGCGGGAAGTTACACTGAAGCTTTCTTT. Translating gives CASQSAGSYTEAFF.

V usage is TRBV28 and J usage is TRBJ1-5; D is undetermined. Germline V gene lookup returns CDR1 MDHEN and CDR2 SYDVKM. Trimming stripped 5 bases from V and 0 bases from J, with 11 bases between. This CDR3 comprises 15 residues. CDR3 amino acids: CASSLTSYSNQPQHF. CDR3 in DNA: TGTGCCAGCAGTCTTACCTCATATAGCAATCAGCCCCAGCATTTT. Together with reference TRBV28 and TRBJ1-5, the CDR3 gives the full variable domain: DVKVTQSSRYLVKRTGEKVFLECVQDMDHENMFWYRQDPGLGLRLIYFSYDVKMKEKGDIPEGYSVSREKKERFSLILESASTNQTSMYLCASSLTSYSNQPQHFGDGTRLSIL.